Presented here are 32 T cell receptor beta chains from one specimen sequenced in a study of PD-1 blockade in mismatch repair-deficient tumors. The assay was immunoSEQ multiplex PCR, and TCRdb's table has in-frame clones only and misses some. The table records tens of thousands of clones, approximately 78% of them present only once. The starting material was peripheral blood, obtained 44 weeks after starting pembrolizumab. These receptors came from an adult with mismatch repair-deficient cancer.

The chain has TRBV19 and TRBJ2-7; perhaps TRBD1 as D (5 bases). Germline V gives CDR1 LNHDA, CDR2 SQIVND (reference sequence). The CDR3 covers 15 residues. V dropped 5 bases and J dropped 1 base, with 15 bases sitting between them. The DNA of the CDR3 is TGTGCCAGTAGTGTTTCGACAGATGTTTCCTACGAGCAGTACTTC. It specifies CASSVSTDVSYEQYF.

The chain employs TRBV6-5 and TRBJ2-7; a possible D gene is TRBD2 (6 bases). Germline assignment: CDR1 MNHEY and CDR2 SVGAGI. CDR3 length equals 15 residues. Deletions cut 4 bases from V and 3 bases from J, with 16 bases between. The CDR3 DNA reads as TGTGCCAGCAGTTCCTCCCATGGGGGAGGCTACGAGCAGTACTTC. Translation: CASSSSHGGGYEQYF.

In the case of this clone: Other DNA sequences in the same sample also yield this CDR3. CDR3 DNA: TGTGCCAGCAGCTTAGGGGGACAGGTCCATGAGCAGTTCTTC. Protein: CASSLGGQVHEQFF. The gene calls are TRBV7-2 and TRBJ2-1; 8 bases map to TRBD1. Germline CDR1 is SGHTA and CDR2 is FQGNSA. V gave up 1 base and J gave up 8 bases; unmatched junction bases: 4. CDR3 size: 14 residues.

The V gene is TRBV18, the J gene TRBJ1-3; unclear D gene. CDR1 is KGHSH and CDR2 is LQKENI in the germline V gene. Between the trimmed V and J ends, which lost 2 bases and 0 bases, there was a span of 8 bases. The CDR3 is 15 amino acids. CDR3 sequence (DNA): TGTGCCAGCTCACCAGGCAGCTCCTCTGGAAACACCATATATTTT. Its protein product is CASSPGSSSGNTIYF.

V gene TRBV16 combines with J gene TRBJ2-1; 8 bases agree with TRBD2. CDR3 length: 15 residues. Germline loops: CDR1 KGHSY, CDR2 FQNENV. J gave up 5 bases and V 4 bases, and 7 bases lay outside the gene matches. The CDR3 loop reads CASSLASGGDNEQFF. In DNA form, the CDR3 reads TGTGCCAGCAGCCTAGCCAGCGGGGGAGACAATGAGCAGTTCTTC. The whole variable domain, filled in from reference TRBV16 and TRBJ2-1, reads GEEVAQTPKHLVRGEGQKAKLYCAPIKGHSYVFWYQQVLKNEFKFLISFQNENVFDETGMPKERFSAKCLPNSPCSLEIQATKLEDSAVYFCASSLASGGDNEQFFGPGTRLTVL.

This clone was counted once. The chain joins TRBV5-6 to TRBJ2-7; no firm D call. The CDR3 length is 11 residues. V was cut by 3 bases and J by 0 bases, with 1 base left in between. Germline V CDR1 and CDR2: SGHDT, YYEEEE. CDR3 DNA sequence: TGTGCCAGCAGCTCCTCCTACGAGCAGTACTTC. It encodes CASSSSYEQYF.

The chain has TRBV5-6 and TRBJ2-1; tentatively, D is TRBD1 or TRBD2 (5 bases each). The CDR3 covers 15 residues. Germline CDR1 SGHDT, CDR2 YYEEEE. V was shortened by 2 bases and J by 3 bases, with 12 bases between the two germline ends. The CDR3 sequence is CASSFGARGYNEQFF. The CDR3 region has the DNA TGTGCCAGCAGCTTCGGGGCACGGGGCTACAATGAGCAGTTCTTC.

The chain employs TRBV2 and TRBJ1-5; 7 bases agree with TRBD1. CDR3 length equals 17 residues. Germline assignment: CDR1 SNHLY and CDR2 FYNNEI. J was trimmed by 4 bases and V by 4 bases; bases with no gene match: 13. The CDR3 DNA is TGTGCCAGCAGTGCCTCAGATCGACAGGGTGGTAATCAGCCCCAGCATTTT. This encodes CASSASDRQGGNQPQHF. Full variable domain (outside the CDR3, taken from reference TRBV2 and TRBJ1-5): EPEVTQTPSHQVTQMGQEVILRCVPISNHLYFYWYRQILGQKVEFLVSFYNNEISEKSEIFDDQFSVERPDGSNFTLKIRSTKLEDSAMYFCASSASDRQGGNQPQHFGDGTRLSIL.

This clone was seen more than once but under ten times. This chain joins TRBV19 and TRBJ2-3; D is ambiguous. The CDR3 is made up of 12 amino acids. Trimming removed 5 bases from V and 5 bases from J, with 8 bases in between. CDR1 LNHDA and CDR2 SQIVND come from the germline V gene (reference sequence). The CDR3 bases are TGTGCCAGTAGTCGAATAGGAGATACGCAGTATTTT. Amino acid sequence: CASSRIGDTQYF. Combining the CDR3 with reference TRBV19 and TRBJ2-3 gives the whole variable domain DGGITQSPKYLFRKEGQNVTLSCEQNLNHDAMYWYRQDPGQGLRLIYYSQIVNDFQKGDIAEGYSVSREKKESFPLTVTSAQKNPTAFYLCASSRIGDTQYFGPGTRLTVL.

The chain recombines TRBV28 with TRBJ1-1; D is perhaps TRBD1 (6 bases). Trimming took off 6 bases at V and 1 base at J, with 15 bases between the two ends. The CDR3 is 15 residues long. The germline gives CDR1 MDHEN, CDR2 SYDVKM. This chain's CDR3 is CASRGTTGRNTEAFF. The CDR3 DNA is TGTGCCAGCAGAGGCACAACAGGGAGGAACACTGAAGCTTTCTTT.

The V and J genes are TRBV11-2 and TRBJ1-1; TRBD1 aligns across 7 bases. Germline V gene data show CDR1 as SGHAT and CDR2 as FQNNGV. This CDR3 contains 13 residues. Trimming cost V 5 bases and J 1 base; bases outside gene matches: 1. CDR3: CASSRQGNTEAFF. In DNA form, the CDR3 reads TGTGCCAGCAGCCGACAGGGGAACACTGAAGCTTTCTTT.

The CDR3 region has the DNA TGCGCCAGCAGTGAGTCGGCGGGAGTAAACAATGAGCAGTTCTTC. As protein: CASSESAGVNNEQFF. V and J are TRBV10-2 and TRBJ2-1, with 7 bases aligning to TRBD2. Germline CDR1 and CDR2: WSHSY and SAAADI. With V trimmed by 0 bases and J by 5 bases, 4 bases remained unmatched. The CDR3 consists of 15 residues.

This chain joins TRBV21-1 and TRBJ2-7. TRBV21-1 is an annotated pseudogene. CDR3 length: 14 amino acids. The CDR3 DNA follows: TGTGCCAGCAGCAAAAGGGAAAGGTCCCACGAGCAGTACTTC. Its translation: CASSKRERSHEQYF.

J is TRBJ2-6 and V is TRBV2, with TRBD2 identical over 7 bases. Germline assignment: CDR1 SNHLY and CDR2 FYNNEI. After removal of 1 base from V and 0 bases from J, the junction contained 6 bases not matched to a gene. The CDR3 has 18 amino acids. CDR3 residues: CASSEVSLAASGANVLTF. The CDR3 coding sequence is TGTGCCAGCAGTGAAGTATCCCTAGCGGCCTCTGGGGCCAACGTCCTGACTTTC.

V gene TRBV5-6 combines with J gene TRBJ2-1, with TRBD2 identical over 9 bases. Trimming cost V 3 bases and J 4 bases; bases outside gene matches: 5. The CDR3 extends over 15 amino acids. Germline CDR1 and CDR2: SGHDT and YYEEEE. The CDR3 loop reads CASSSWTSEYNEQFF. For the CDR3, the DNA is TGTGCCAGCAGCTCCTGGACTAGCGAGTACAATGAGCAGTTCTTC.

Concerning this clone: Additional DNA sequences in this sample encode the identical CDR3. The rearrangement uses TRBV18 and TRBJ1-1, with D possibly TRBD1 on 5 matching bases. The CDR3 contains 13 residues. Per germline, CDR1 KGHSH and CDR2 LQKENI. Between the trimmed V and J ends, which lost 6 bases and 1 base, there was a span of 9 bases. CDR3 DNA: TGTGCCAGCTCTACGACAGAGAACACTGAAGCTTTCTTT. Protein product: CASSTTENTEAFF.

This chain connects TRBV5-6 to TRBJ1-4, with 7 bases fitting TRBD1. This CDR3 has 15 residues. V was clipped by 1 base and J by 8 bases; unmatched bases: 8. Per the germline V gene, CDR1 is SGHDT and CDR2 is YYEEEE. This CDR3 reads CASSLYTGEQEKLFF. CDR3 nucleotides: TGTGCCAGCAGCTTGTATACAGGGGAACAAGAAAAACTGTTTTTT.

This clone showed up just once. This chain connects TRBV7-9 to TRBJ2-7; D not certain. The germline V and J ends were trimmed by 5 bases and 5 bases, with 16 bases remaining between them. This CDR3 has 14 residues. The germline gives CDR1 SEHNR, CDR2 FQNEAQ (reference sequence). Written as DNA, the CDR3 is TGTGCCAGCAGCCAGACCCCGAGCCTCCACGAGCAGTACTTC. Protein product: CASSQTPSLHEQYF.

The chain links TRBV5-1 to TRBJ1-3; D gene ambiguous. The germline V gene encodes CDR1 SGHRS and CDR2 YFSETQ. V lost 5 bases and J lost 0, with 12 bases in between. There are 15 residues in the CDR3. The CDR3 here is CASSQSTSSGNTIYF. The CDR3 DNA sequence: TGCGCCAGCAGTCAAAGTACGAGCTCTGGAAACACCATATATTTT.

This clone is deemed medium-sized. V usage is TRBV27 and J usage is TRBJ2-7; TRBD1 might be the D (6 bases). The CDR3 totals 14 residues. V gave up 7 bases and J gave up 5 bases, with 18 bases separating them. The germline V gene has CDR1 MNHEY and CDR2 SMNVEV (reference sequence). The CDR3 sequence: CASTPGDGANEQYF. CDR3 nucleotides: TGTGCCAGCACCCCAGGGGATGGGGCGAACGAGCAGTACTTC.

This chain uses TRBV27 with TRBJ2-1; a possible D gene is TRBD1 (6 bases). The CDR3 is 16 amino acids. Per germline, CDR1 MNHEY and CDR2 SMNVEV (reference sequence). Trimming left V 0 bases short and J 4 bases short, with 13 bases between. CDR3 sequence reads: CASSLSSGQLYNEQFF. The CDR3 coding sequence is TGTGCCAGCAGTTTATCCTCCGGACAGTTATACAATGAGCAGTTCTTC.

This clone was observed a single time. The chain has TRBV10-1 and TRBJ1-3; no clear D. V was trimmed by 4 bases and J by 0 bases, leaving 4 bases between them. Germline values: CDR1 WNHNN, CDR2 SYGVQD (reference sequence). CDR3 length: 13 residues. In nucleotides, the CDR3 is TGCGCCAGCAGTGCCCCCTCTGGAAACACCATATATTTT. This sequence encodes CASSAPSGNTIYF.

This chain joins TRBV4-1 and TRBJ1-2, with D possibly TRBD1 on 5 matching bases. Germline loops: CDR1 MGHRA, CDR2 YSYEKL. Trimming removed 1 base from V and 7 bases from J, with 19 bases in between. There are 16 residues in the CDR3. The CDR3 DNA is TGCGCCAGCAGCCAAGGGGATGGCAGGGAAAATAGTGGCTACACCTTC. Its protein is CASSQGDGRENSGYTF.

V is TRBV11-1 and J is TRBJ2-1, with D perhaps matching TRBD1 (5 bases). The V end lost 4 bases, the J end lost 3 bases, and 7 bases lay between the germline ends. Germline values: CDR1 SGHAT, CDR2 FQDESV (reference sequence). The CDR3 extends over 13 amino acids. The CDR3 DNA reads TGTGCCAGCAGCTCAGGGCACTACAATGAGCAGTTCTTC. This encodes CASSSGHYNEQFF.

V and J are TRBV4-1 and TRBJ2-5, with D possibly being TRBD1 (6 bases). The V gene's germline CDR1 is MGHRA and CDR2 YSYEKL. V was cut by 1 base and J by 2 bases, with 11 bases left in between. There are 15 residues in the CDR3. Here the CDR3 DNA reads TGCGCCAGCAGCCAAGTACAGGGACCGCAAGAGACCCAGTACTTC. Residues: CASSQVQGPQETQYF.

The chain is built from TRBV27 and TRBJ2-5; the match to TRBD2 covers 7 bases. The germline CDR1 and CDR2 sequences are MNHEY and SMNVEV (reference sequence). This CDR3 has 15 amino acids. Germline trimming cut 5 bases from V and 9 bases from J; bases unmatched to any gene: 15. For the CDR3, the DNA is TGTGCCAGCAGTCTCCGGGACTACACTCGTTACGCCCAGTACTTC. Protein: CASSLRDYTRYAQYF.

The chain uses TRBV19 and TRBJ2-3; D is tentatively TRBD1 or TRBD2 (5 bases each). Trimming took off 5 bases at V and 2 bases at J, with 11 bases between the two ends. This CDR3 is 14 amino acids long. From germline, CDR1 is LNHDA and CDR2 SQIVND (reference sequence). CDR3 amino acids: CASSAGTVTDTQYF. The CDR3 DNA reads TGTGCCAGTAGTGCCGGGACCGTCACAGATACGCAGTATTTT.

The chain links TRBV7-9 to TRBJ2-2, with a possible D match to TRBD2 (5 bases). Germline CDR1 SEHNR, CDR2 FQNEAQ (reference sequence). The CDR3 consists of 15 residues. V lost 1 base, J lost 5 bases, and 11 bases lay in between. CDR3 region: CASSLEGVRTGELFF. Here the CDR3 DNA reads TGTGCCAGCAGCTTAGAGGGAGTACGGACCGGGGAGCTGTTTTTT.

The rearrangement links TRBV18 to TRBJ2-3; D unclear. Germline-derived CDR1 and CDR2 are KGHSH and LQKENI. V was cut by 0 bases and J by 6 bases, with 7 bases left in between. The CDR3 runs to 13 residues. The DNA for the CDR3 is TGTGCCAGCTCACCACCAGATTGGGATACGCAGTATTTT. It encodes CASSPPDWDTQYF.

The V and J genes are TRBV7-9 and TRBJ2-7; 9 positions agree with TRBD1. Germline CDR1 is SEHNR and CDR2 is FQNEAQ (reference sequence). This CDR3 spans 14 amino acids. Trimming took 4 bases from V and 5 from J; bases not matched to a gene: 6. The CDR3 DNA sequence: TGTGCCAGCAGCTCCGGGACAGGGTACCACGAGCAGTACTTC. Translating gives CASSSGTGYHEQYF.

The rearrangement uses TRBV30 and TRBJ1-3; D unclear. This CDR3 has 18 amino acids. V was clipped by 1 base and J by 3 bases, with 22 bases between them. Per germline, CDR1 GTSNPN and CDR2 SVGIG (reference sequence). This CDR3 is CAWSGVQGALSGGNTIYF. The CDR3 coding sequence is TGTGCCTGGAGTGGGGTACAAGGAGCCCTCTCAGGTGGAAACACCATATATTTT.

The count of this clone is one. Mismatch with germline at one junction end may stem from a read error. The chain carries TRBV7-7 and TRBJ2-5; 14 bases are shared with TRBD2. There are 17 residues in the CDR3. Germline V gene data show CDR1 as SSHAT and CDR2 as FNYEAQ (reference sequence). CDR3: CASSLGGLAGVEETQYF. CDR3 DNA: TGTGCTAGCAGCCTGGGGGGACTAGCGGGAGTGGAAGAGACCCAGTACTTC.